The sequence of this T cell receptor (beta chain) was determined in a study of cytomegalovirus exposure and HLA in healthy donors. About the study: Earlier findings included some 120 million unique TCR beta sequences obtained from 150 million to 200 million T cells.

The study, taken as a whole, reports: About 87% or about 30% of the time was how often most TCR beta V segments were productive, according to an earlier analysis. Within the data, a cluster of highly shared sequence variants was likely a sequencing artifact.

The length of the CDR3 is 14 residues. Germline values: CDR1 SNHLY, CDR2 FYNNEI. V was trimmed by 6 bases and J by 5 bases, leaving 13 bases between them. Points on this clone: Its antigen is undetermined.

The study ran its PCR with 60 Vbeta and 13 Jbeta primers. Assay used: immunoSEQ multiplex PCR; TCRdb lists only in-frame clones, some missing. Among some 140,000 clones listed, around 78% were seen once. The chain links TRBV2 to TRBJ2-2, with D tentatively TRBD1 (5 bases). The specimen sequenced was PBMCs. The receptor was derived from a female donor in good health and CMV-seropositive. The CDR3 here is CASRPTSGTGELFF. DNA of the CDR3: TGTGCCAGCAGGCCTACCTCAGGGACCGGGGAGCTGTTTTTT.